This paragraph reports one T cell receptor (beta chain). Antigen unknown. This sample is part of a study of a mutant IDH1 vaccine in newly diagnosed glioma. Study-wide context: Onset of vaccination occurred 4-6 weeks following radiotherapy alone, or with temozolomide cycles.

CDR3 length: 14 amino acids. The V segment lost 8 bases and the J segment 3 bases; nucleotides outside the gene matches: 10. The germline V gene has CDR1 MNHEY and CDR2 SMNVEV (reference sequence). Time point meaning: week 11, during vaccination. Vaccination comprised doses that each held 300 ug of mutant IDH1 20-mer peptide, plus topical imiquimod. Only in-frame clones appear in the TCRdb table, and some are missing; sequencing was by immunoSEQ multiplex PCR. The sample records 30,000 to 35,000 clones, 90% being singletons. The gene calls are TRBV27 and TRBJ2-7; 7 bases fit TRBD1. The source is a man between 18 and 35 years old with glioma. The sequencing used PBMCs, collected from a glioma patient whose treatment included an IDH1 peptide vaccine. The CDR3 here is CASGLGAGGYEQYF. The DNA of the CDR3 is TGTGCCAGCGGCCTAGGGGCAGGGGGCTACGAGCAGTACTTC.